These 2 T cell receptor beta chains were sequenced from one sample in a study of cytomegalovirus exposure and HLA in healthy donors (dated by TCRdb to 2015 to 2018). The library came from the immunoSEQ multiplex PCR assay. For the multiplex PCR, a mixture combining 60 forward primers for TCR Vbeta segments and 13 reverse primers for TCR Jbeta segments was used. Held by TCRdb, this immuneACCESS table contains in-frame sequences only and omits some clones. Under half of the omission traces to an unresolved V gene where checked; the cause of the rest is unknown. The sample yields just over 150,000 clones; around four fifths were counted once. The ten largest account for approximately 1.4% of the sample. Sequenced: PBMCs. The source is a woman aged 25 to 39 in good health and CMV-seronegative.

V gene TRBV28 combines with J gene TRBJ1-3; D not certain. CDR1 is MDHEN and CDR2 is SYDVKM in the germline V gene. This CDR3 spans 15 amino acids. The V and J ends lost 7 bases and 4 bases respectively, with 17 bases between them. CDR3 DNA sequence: TGTGCCAGCACCGTCGACACGTTCTCGGGAAACACCATATATTTT. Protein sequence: CASTVDTFSGNTIYF.

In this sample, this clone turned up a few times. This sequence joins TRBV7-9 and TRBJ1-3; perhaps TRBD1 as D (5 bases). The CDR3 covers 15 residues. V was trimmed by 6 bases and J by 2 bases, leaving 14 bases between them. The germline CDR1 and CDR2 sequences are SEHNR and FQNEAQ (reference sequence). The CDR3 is CASRNPGKPGNTIYF. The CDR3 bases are TGTGCCAGCAGGAACCCAGGGAAACCTGGAAACACCATATATTTT.